This TCR beta chain was retrieved from a study of blood T cell repertoires in COVID-19. Study background: The samples span acute and convalescent COVID-19 from the United States, Italy and Spain. The cDNA or gDNA used as material had been derived from T cells, B-cell-depleted T cells, or PBMCs.

This clone has only one observation. Methods used by the authors: Reference gene primer amplification in the assay estimated nucleated cell counts. The method was immunoSEQ multiplex PCR; TCRdb's version includes in-frame clones alone and lacks a portion of them. V and J calls plus clone size are reproduced from that table; the DNA served to infer D and trimming. The sample yields about 30,000 clones, 80% to 90% seen once. V lost 6 bases and J 1 base, leaving 12 bases between the germline ends. Germline V gives CDR1 WSHSY, CDR2 SAAADI. This CDR3 contains 14 residues. Sequenced material: peripheral blood. V usage is TRBV10-2 and J usage is TRBJ1-1; tentative D call: TRBD1 (6 bases). The clonotype comes from a man at least 80 years old with acute or convalescent COVID-19. This CDR3 reads CASRANRENTEAFF. CDR3 coding DNA: TGCGCCAGCAGGGCCAACAGGGAGAACACTGAAGCTTTCTTT.